A single T cell receptor beta chain is shown here with its context. Antigen unknown. The PCR employed 60 Vbeta primers together with 13 Jbeta primers. The method was immunoSEQ multiplex PCR; TCRdb's version includes in-frame clones alone and lacks a portion of them. The profile shows approximately 180,000 clones, more than 80% of them singletons. This record belongs to a study of cytomegalovirus exposure and HLA in healthy donors. Points from the study as a whole: After further analysis at a later stage, roughly 16,000 TCR beta sequences were associated with HLA alleles at 0.05 false discovery rate. A previous analysis found most TCR beta V segments productive roughly 87% or roughly 30% of the time. In the analysis, some V segments, TRBV6-2 and TRBV6-3 included, were excluded as indistinguishable. Several of the most significant clusters appeared, in a later analysis, to be linked to common viral pathogens.

The germline V gene encodes CDR1 SGHRS and CDR2 YFSETQ. The CDR3 runs to 15 residues. J gave up 5 bases and V 4 bases, and 6 bases lay outside the gene matches. The sequencing sample was made of PBMCs. This sequence originates from a man aged 18 to 30 in good health and CMV-seronegative. The genes are TRBV5-1 and TRBJ2-1, with 10 positions matching TRBD1. CDR3 nucleotide sequence: TGCGCCAGCAGCGCCGGACAGGGGGGTAACAATGAGCAGTTCTTC. Its translation: CASSAGQGGNNEQFF.